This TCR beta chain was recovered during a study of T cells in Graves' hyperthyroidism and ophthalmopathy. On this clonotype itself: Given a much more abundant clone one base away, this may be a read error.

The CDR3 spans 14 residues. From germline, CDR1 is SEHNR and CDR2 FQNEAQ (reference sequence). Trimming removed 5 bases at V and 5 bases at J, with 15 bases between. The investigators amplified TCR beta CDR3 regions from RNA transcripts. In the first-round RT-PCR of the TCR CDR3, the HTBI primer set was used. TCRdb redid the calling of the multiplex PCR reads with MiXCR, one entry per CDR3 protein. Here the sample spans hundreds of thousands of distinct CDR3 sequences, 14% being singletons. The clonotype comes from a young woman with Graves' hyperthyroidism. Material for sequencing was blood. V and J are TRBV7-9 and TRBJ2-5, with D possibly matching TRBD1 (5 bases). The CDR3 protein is CASSNARVGETQYF. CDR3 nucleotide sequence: TGTGCCAGCAGCAACGCCAGGGTCGGCGAGACCCAGTACTTC.